A single sample is the source of the 17 T cell receptor beta chains below, sequenced in a study of control samples from healthy donors and cancer patients. Assay used: immunoSEQ multiplex PCR; TCRdb lists only in-frame clones, some missing. The sample records fewer than 120,000 clones, approximately 88% being singletons. Sequencing was performed on PBMCs. The receptor set was obtained from a woman aged 60-75 years with lung cancer.

The chain uses TRBV6-5 and TRBJ2-3; 8 bases map to TRBD2. CDR1 and CDR2 (germline): MNHEY, SVGAGI. V dropped 11 bases and J dropped 4; count of bases not matched to a gene: 8. The CDR3 consists of 13 residues. The CDR3 spells CAVSGGRADTQYF. The CDR3 bases are TGTGCCGTAAGCGGGGGCCGGGCAGATACGCAGTATTTT.

The gene calls are TRBV5-4 and TRBJ2-5, with D maybe TRBD1 (5 bases). The V gene lost 3 bases and the J gene lost 1 base, with 10 bases spanning the gap. The CDR3 has 14 amino acids. Germline V gene data show CDR1 as SGHNT and CDR2 as YYREEE (reference sequence). The CDR3 nucleotides are TGTGCCAGCAGCTCAGACAGTCGCCAAGAGACCCAGTACTTC. It is translated as CASSSDSRQETQYF. Full variable domain (outside the CDR3, taken from reference TRBV5-4 and TRBJ2-5): ETGVTQSPTHLIKTRGQQVTLRCSSQSGHNTVSWYQQALGQGPQFIFQYYREEENGRGNFPPRFSGLQFPNYSSELNVNALELDDSALYLCASSSDSRQETQYFGPGTRLLVL.

DNA for the CDR3: TGCGCCAGCAGCTTACAGGGTGGATTCAACAATGAGCAGTTCTTC. It specifies CASSLQGGFNNEQFF. The chain recombines TRBV5-1 with TRBJ2-1, with TRBD1 as a possible D gene (6 bases). V dropped 2 bases and J dropped 5 bases, with 14 bases sitting between them. The germline CDR1 and CDR2 sequences are SGHRS and YFSETQ. The CDR3 is made up of 15 amino acids.

The chain combines TRBV4-1 with TRBJ2-2; D call uncertain. The CDR3 totals 14 residues. Looked up from germline, CDR1 is MGHRA and CDR2 is YSYEKL. Trimming took 9 bases from V and 1 from J, leaving 12 bases between them. CDR3 coding DNA: TGCGCCAGTAGTTGGGAAGTGAACACCGGGGAGCTGTTTTTT. This translates into CASSWEVNTGELFF.

The genes are TRBV27 and TRBJ1-2; TRBD1 matches at 9 bases. J gave up 7 bases and V 6 bases, and 12 bases lay outside the gene matches. Germline V gene sequence: CDR1 MNHEY, CDR2 SMNVEV (reference sequence). This CDR3 contains 15 residues. CDR3 in DNA: TGTGCCAGCAGGGCGCGGGACAGGGCATCAAGTGGCTACACCTTC. Protein sequence: CASRARDRASSGYTF.

The chain uses TRBV2 and TRBJ1-1; D unresolved. The CDR3 length is 12 residues. From germline, CDR1 is SNHLY and CDR2 FYNNEI. V lost 4 bases and J lost 11, with 14 bases in between. The CDR3 DNA follows: TGTGCCAGCAGTGTGACGGACTTGGGGGCTTTCTTT. This gives the protein CASSVTDLGAFF.

This clone was detected once. V and J are TRBV5-1 and TRBJ2-3, with 10 bases matching TRBD2. The V and J ends lost 4 bases and 0 bases, in that order; junction bases with no gene match: 5. Germline CDR1 SGHRS, CDR2 YFSETQ. The CDR3 extends over 16 amino acids. The CDR3 nucleotides read TGCGCCAGCAGCATCGGGACTAGCGTAAGCACAGATACGCAGTATTTT. This translates into CASSIGTSVSTDTQYF.

J is TRBJ1-2 and V is TRBV15, with no clear D. The CDR3 length is 14 residues. Germline V gene data show CDR1 as LNHNV and CDR2 as YYDKDF (reference sequence). Trimming stripped 5 bases from V and 2 bases from J, with 12 bases between. The DNA of the CDR3 is TGTGCCACCAGCGCCCGGTCCGGGAACTATGGCTACACCTTC. Translating it yields CATSARSGNYGYTF.

This clone occurred once. The chain carries TRBV2 and TRBJ2-7; the D call may be TRBD1 or TRBD2 (5 bases each). Germline CDR1 and CDR2: SNHLY and FYNNEI. This CDR3 contains 16 residues. Trimming left V 2 bases short and J 0 bases short, with 14 bases between. The CDR3 region has the DNA TGTGCCAGCAGTGAATCTGGGACCGCGAGCTCCTACGAGCAGTACTTC. Its translation: CASSESGTASSYEQYF.

In this sample, this clone turned up a few times. This chain uses TRBV6-5 with TRBJ2-1, with D possibly matching TRBD2 (5 bases). CDR3 length equals 15 residues. V shed 6 bases and J shed 10 bases, with 22 bases lying between them. CDR1 MNHEY and CDR2 SVGAGI come from the germline V gene. CDR3 loop: CASRPLSGRPGEQFF. The CDR3 DNA reads TGTGCCAGCAGGCCCTTATCGGGCAGGCCGGGGGAGCAGTTCTTC.

This sequence joins TRBV30 and TRBJ1-5; 7 bases align to TRBD1. The V gene's germline CDR1 is GTSNPN and CDR2 SVGIG (reference sequence). V lost 2 bases, J lost 4 bases, and 2 bases stayed unmatched. The CDR3 extends over 13 amino acids. CDR3 sequence reads: CAWSPGGNQPQHF. The CDR3 nucleotides read TGTGCCTGGAGTCCAGGGGGTAATCAGCCCCAGCATTTT.

This chain uses TRBV11-2 with TRBJ2-3; 8 nucleotides line up with TRBD2. CDR1 is SGHAT and CDR2 is FQNNGV in the germline V gene. V was clipped by 5 bases and J by 4 bases; unmatched bases: 14. There are 17 residues in the CDR3. The CDR3 nucleotides are TGTGCCAGCAGCCTCCGGGGGGGAAGCTGGGGGCCAGATACGCAGTATTTT. This gives the protein CASSLRGGSWGPDTQYF.

The J gene is TRBJ1-1, the V gene TRBV27; D possibly corresponds to TRBD1 (5 bases). V was pared by 9 bases and J by 7 bases, with 12 bases between. This CDR3 is 11 amino acids long. Germline CDR1 MNHEY, CDR2 SMNVEV (reference sequence). The CDR3, as DNA: TGTGCCAGAAATCTCAGGGTTGAAGCTTTCTTT. Translated: CARNLRVEAFF.

The chain combines TRBV27 with TRBJ1-4; D call uncertain. Per the germline V gene, CDR1 is MNHEY and CDR2 is SMNVEV (reference sequence). V was shortened by 2 bases and J by 0 bases, with 10 bases between the two germline ends. The CDR3 covers 16 residues. CDR3 region: CASSLGGSATNEKLFF. CDR3 DNA sequence: TGTGCCAGCAGTTTAGGAGGGTCTGCAACTAATGAAAAACTGTTTTTT.

The chain carries TRBV19 and TRBJ1-6; the match to TRBD1 covers 9 bases. This CDR3 is 15 amino acids long. J gave up 7 bases and V 2 bases, and 3 bases lay outside the gene matches. Germline CDR1 reads LNHDA; CDR2 reads SQIVND (reference sequence). In nucleotides, the CDR3 is TGTGCCAGTAGTATACGGGACAGGGAGAATTCACCCCTCCACTTT. Residues: CASSIRDRENSPLHF.

V and J are TRBV5-6 and TRBJ2-7, with 7 nucleotides matching TRBD1. Germline lookup yields CDR1 SGHDT and CDR2 YYEEEE. V lost 4 bases to trimming and J lost 6 bases; unmatched junction nucleotides: 7. This CDR3 comprises 13 residues. In nucleotides, the CDR3 is TGTGCCAGCAGCCTTGGACAGGTCTTCGAGCAGTACTTC. Protein: CASSLGQVFEQYF. Full variable domain (missing parts from reference TRBV5-6 and TRBJ2-7): DAGVTQSPTHLIKTRGQQVTLRCSPKSGHDTVSWYQQALGQGPQFIFQYYEEEERQRGNFPDRFSGHQFPNYSSELNVNALLLGDSALYLCASSLGQVFEQYFGPGTRLTVT.

The V and J genes are TRBV5-1 and TRBJ2-3; 11 nucleotides match TRBD2. V lost 4 bases, J lost 5 bases, and 9 bases stayed unmatched. The germline V gene has CDR1 SGHRS and CDR2 YFSETQ. CDR3 length: 16 residues. The CDR3 DNA sequence: TGCGCCAGCAGCATCCCACTAGCGGGAGTGGTAGATACGCAGTATTTT. It translates to CASSIPLAGVVDTQYF.